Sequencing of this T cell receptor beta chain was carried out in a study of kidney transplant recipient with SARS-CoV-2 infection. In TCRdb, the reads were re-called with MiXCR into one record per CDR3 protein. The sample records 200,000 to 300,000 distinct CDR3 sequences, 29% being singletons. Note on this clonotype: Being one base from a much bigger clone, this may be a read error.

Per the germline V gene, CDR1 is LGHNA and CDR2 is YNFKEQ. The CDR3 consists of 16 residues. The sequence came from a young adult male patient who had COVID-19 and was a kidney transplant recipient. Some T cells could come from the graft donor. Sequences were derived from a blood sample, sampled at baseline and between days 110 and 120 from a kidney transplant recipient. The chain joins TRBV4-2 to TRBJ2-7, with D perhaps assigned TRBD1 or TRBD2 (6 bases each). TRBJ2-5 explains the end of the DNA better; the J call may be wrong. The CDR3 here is CASNQEGGGTGETQYF. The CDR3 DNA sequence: TGTGCCAGCAACCAAGAAGGAGGGGGGACGGGGGAGACCCAGTACTTC.